Below, 12 T cell receptor beta chains from the same sample are listed, as sequenced in a study of blood T cell repertoires in COVID-19. TCRdb's copy holds only in-frame clones and misses some; the assay was immunoSEQ multiplex PCR. The sample carries about 88,000 clones, around nine tenths recorded once. The sample consisted of peripheral blood. Source of these receptors: a man aged 60-69 years with acute or convalescent COVID-19.

The chain couples TRBV14 to TRBJ1-2, with D possibly TRBD1 on 6 matching bases. The CDR3 consists of 16 residues. Trimming left V 4 bases short and J 5 bases short, with 20 bases between. Germline CDR1 SGHDN, CDR2 FVKESK. The CDR3 reads CASSRAGGQGTYGYTF. As DNA, the CDR3 is TGTGCCAGCAGCCGCGCTGGGGGCCAGGGCACTTATGGCTACACCTTC.

The rearrangement joins TRBV12-3 or TRBV12-4 to TRBJ2-1, with D tentatively TRBD1 (5 bases). V lost 8 bases, J lost 5 bases, and 13 bases lay in between. The CDR3 loop spans 13 amino acids. The DNA for the CDR3 is TGTGCCAGCTTTAAGGGGCCGCACAATGAGCAGTTCTTC. Its protein is CASFKGPHNEQFF.

The J gene is TRBJ1-3, the V gene TRBV18; 7 nucleotides line up with TRBD1. CDR1 and CDR2 from the germline V gene are KGHSH and LQKENI. The CDR3 is 17 amino acids. The V and J ends lost 1 base and 0 bases, in that order; junction bases with no gene match: 6. The CDR3 region has the DNA TGTGCCAGCTCACCACAGGGGGCTGCGACCTCTGGAAACACCATATATTTT. Protein product: CASSPQGAATSGNTIYF.

The genes are TRBV4-2 and TRBJ1-4, with D unclear. V lost 1 base and J lost 6, with 3 bases in between. Germline lookup yields CDR1 LGHNA and CDR2 YNFKEQ. This CDR3 comprises 12 residues. The DNA for the CDR3 is TGTGCCAGCAGCCAAGCATATGAAAAACTGTTTTTT. Its protein is CASSQAYEKLFF.

V usage is TRBV12-5 and J usage is TRBJ2-1; D possibly corresponds to TRBD1 (5 bases). V lost 3 bases, J lost 4 bases, and 10 bases lay in between. Per the germline V gene, CDR1 is LGHNT and CDR2 is FRNRAP. CDR3 length equals 14 residues. CDR3 sequence reads: CASGLARQYNEQFF. CDR3 DNA: TGTGCTAGTGGTTTAGCTAGACAGTACAATGAGCAGTTCTTC.

The sample holds one count of this clone. This chain uses TRBV6-2 or TRBV6-3 with TRBJ2-5; weak D call: TRBD2 (6 bases). Trimming stripped 4 bases from V and 2 bases from J, with 14 bases between. This CDR3 has 15 residues. Germline V gives CDR1 MNHEY, CDR2 SVGEGT. The CDR3 loop reads CASSWAGTHQETQYF. DNA for the CDR3: TGTGCCAGCAGTTGGGCCGGGACTCATCAAGAGACCCAGTACTTC.

This clone was seen more than once but under ten times. This chain links TRBV15 with TRBJ2-1; no clear D. CDR1 and CDR2 (germline): LNHNV, YYDKDF (reference sequence). Trimming shortened V by 5 bases and J by 5 bases, and 7 bases separated the two germline ends. There are 12 residues in the CDR3. The CDR3 reads CATSGRDNEQFF. The DNA for the CDR3 is TGTGCCACCAGCGGCCGGGACAATGAGCAGTTCTTC.

This sequence joins TRBV4-2 and TRBJ1-6; a possible D gene is TRBD1 (5 bases). This CDR3 has 16 amino acids. Germline V lookup: CDR1 LGHNA, CDR2 YNFKEQ. V was cut by 5 bases and J by 0 bases, with 11 bases left in between. The CDR3 sequence is CASSEQGGSYNSPLHF. In DNA, the CDR3 is TGTGCCAGCAGCGAGCAGGGTGGCTCCTATAATTCACCCCTCCACTTT.

The gene calls are TRBV7-8 and TRBJ1-2, with D tentatively TRBD1 (5 bases). This CDR3 comprises 16 residues. From germline, CDR1 is SGHVS and CDR2 FQNEAQ. Trimming removed 1 base from V and 0 bases from J, with 12 bases in between. The CDR3 DNA follows: TGTGCCAGCAGCTTAGTGGGGGGATCGACTAACTATGGCTACACCTTC. Translated: CASSLVGGSTNYGYTF. Together with reference TRBV7-8 and TRBJ1-2, the CDR3 gives the full variable domain: GAGVSQSPRYKVAKRGQDVALRCDPISGHVSLFWYQQALGQGPEFLTYFQNEAQLDKSGLPSDRFFAERPEGSVSTLKIQRTQQEDSAVYLCASSLVGGSTNYGYTFGSGTRLTVV.

This clone was found once. The rearrangement links TRBV18 to TRBJ2-2; 11 bases match TRBD2. Looked up from germline, CDR1 is KGHSH and CDR2 is LQKENI. Unmatched junction bases numbered 3, after V lost 3 bases and J lost 0 bases. The length of the CDR3 is 17 residues. The CDR3 DNA is TGTGCCAGCTCACCGGGACTAGCGGAGGCGAACACCGGGGAGCTGTTTTTT. It specifies CASSPGLAEANTGELFF.

This clone was observed once. The chain links TRBV5-1 to TRBJ1-3; TRBD1 agrees at 7 bases. Germline V CDR1 and CDR2: SGHRS, YFSETQ. The V gene end was trimmed by 1 base and the J gene end by 0 bases; junction bases not matched to a gene: 1. The CDR3 length is 15 residues. The CDR3: CASSLTGASGNTIYF. CDR3 bases: TGCGCCAGCAGCTTGACAGGGGCCTCTGGAAACACCATATATTTT. Based on the CDR3 plus reference TRBV5-1 and TRBJ1-3, the full variable domain is KAGVTQTPRYLIKTRGQQVTLSCSPISGHRSVSWYQQTPGQGLQFLFEYFSETQRNKGNFPGRFSGRQFSNSRSEMNVSTLELGDSALYLCASSLTGASGNTIYFGEGSWLTVV.

The chain carries TRBV28 and TRBJ1-3; tentative D call: TRBD1 (5 bases). Germline-derived CDR1 and CDR2 are MDHEN and SYDVKM. V gave up 5 bases and J gave up 2 bases, with 10 bases separating them. The CDR3 consists of 14 residues. The CDR3 sequence is CASSRTKAGNTIYF. The DNA of the CDR3 is TGTGCCAGCAGTCGGACAAAAGCTGGAAACACCATATATTTT.